This passage covers 32 T cell receptor beta chains from one sample sequenced in a study of T-cell memory formation after mild COVID-19. TCRdb fed the 5' RACE reads into MiXCR, producing one record per CDR3 protein. The table lists hundreds of thousands of distinct CDR3 sequences, around 28% of them singletons, with approximately 13% in the top ten. The specimen was PBMCs or a T cell subset sorted from them (not recorded which). These receptors came from an adult woman who had mild COVID-19 (a few samples of this study predate the infection). Cell type and time point are not known.

This chain uses TRBV19 with TRBJ1-1; 11 bases line up with TRBD1. V dropped 4 bases and J dropped 3; count of bases not matched to a gene: 7. In germline, CDR1 is LNHDA, CDR2 SQIVND (reference sequence). This CDR3 has 16 amino acids. The CDR3 sequence is CASSRDRGIADTEAFF. In nucleotides, the CDR3 is TGTGCCAGTAGTAGGGACAGGGGGATCGCGGACACTGAAGCTTTCTTT. Drawing the rest from reference TRBV19 and TRBJ1-1, the complete variable domain is DGGITQSPKYLFRKEGQNVTLSCEQNLNHDAMYWYRQDPGQGLRLIYYSQIVNDFQKGDIAEGYSVSREKKESFPLTVTSAQKNPTAFYLCASSRDRGIADTEAFFGQGTRLTVV.

The gene calls are TRBV20-1 and TRBJ2-2, with D tentatively TRBD2 (6 bases). CDR3 size: 15 residues. Germline V gene data show CDR1 as DFQATT and CDR2 as SNEGSKA (reference sequence). Trimming removed 3 bases at V and 2 bases at J, with 13 bases between. The CDR3 loop reads CSASGTPPNTGELFF. The CDR3 nucleotides read TGCAGTGCTAGTGGGACTCCTCCTAACACCGGGGAGCTGTTTTTT.

This sequence joins TRBV11-3 and TRBJ2-1; D remains ambiguous. Trimming cost V 4 bases and J 0 bases, with 19 bases left between them. The CDR3 consists of 18 residues. The germline V gene encodes CDR1 SGHNT and CDR2 YENEEA. CDR3 loop: CASSSPDPLIDSYNEQFF. CDR3 DNA: TGTGCCAGCAGCTCCCCGGACCCACTAATAGACTCCTACAATGAGCAGTTCTTC. Combining the CDR3 with reference TRBV11-3 and TRBJ2-1 gives the whole variable domain EAGVVQSPRYKIIEKKQPVAFWCNPISGHNTLYWYLQNLGQGPELLIRYENEEAVDDSQLPKDRFSAERLKGVDSTLKIQPAELGDSAVYLCASSSPDPLIDSYNEQFFGPGTRLTVL.

The genes are TRBV12-3 or TRBV12-4 and TRBJ2-7, with 9 bases aligning to TRBD2. V lost 9 bases, J lost 4 bases, and 22 bases stayed unmatched. The CDR3 contains 18 residues. In DNA form, the CDR3 reads TGTGCCAGTACTGCCGTTTTTAGCGGGGGTTTTTCGCGTTACGAGCAGTACTTC. Its protein is CASTAVFSGGFSRYEQYF.

The sample holds a few counts of this clonotype. This chain uses TRBV20-1 with TRBJ2-7, with 7 bases fitting TRBD2. The V segment lost 6 bases and the J segment 2 bases; nucleotides outside the gene matches: 7. CDR1 and CDR2 from the germline V gene are DFQATT and SNEGSKA (reference sequence). The CDR3 runs 13 residues. In nucleotides, the CDR3 is TGCAGTGCCACATCGACTAGCCCCTACGAGCAGTACTTC. Its translation is CSATSTSPYEQYF.

The chain couples TRBV12-3 or TRBV12-4 to TRBJ1-1, with no clear D. V was trimmed by 6 bases and J by 0 bases, leaving 14 bases between them. The CDR3 contains 15 residues. The CDR3 DNA follows: TGTGCCAGCAGCCAACCTTCCTTCCTGAACACTGAAGCTTTCTTT. It yields the protein CASSQPSFLNTEAFF.

The chain has TRBV6-1 and TRBJ1-2; 7 nucleotides match TRBD1. Germline V gene data show CDR1 as MNHNS and CDR2 as SASEGT. The CDR3 runs to 12 residues. The J segment lost 8 bases and the V segment lost 6 bases, leaving 6 bases of the junction unmatched. CDR3 in amino acids: CASRAHRGGYTF. For the CDR3, the DNA is TGTGCCAGCAGAGCCCACAGGGGCGGCTACACCTTC.

This clonotype was counted between two and nine times. The chain is built from TRBV20-1 and TRBJ1-1; the match to TRBD1 covers 10 bases. V lost 6 bases, J lost 4 bases, and 11 bases stayed unmatched. The CDR3 sequence is 15 residues long. Germline CDR1 and CDR2: DFQATT and SNEGSKA (reference sequence). CDR3 nucleotides: TGCAGTGCCATGGGACAGGGGCACAAGGGCACTGAAGCTTTCTTT. It yields the protein CSAMGQGHKGTEAFF.

The chain couples TRBV5-1 to TRBJ2-5, with 8 positions matching TRBD1. V lost 4 bases to trimming and J lost 2 bases; unmatched junction nucleotides: 13. Germline V gene data show CDR1 as SGHRS and CDR2 as YFSETQ. The CDR3 length is 17 residues. CDR3 bases: TGCGCCAGCAGCGGTTCCCAGGGGGCGACTCTTCAAGAGACCCAGTACTTC. Translation gives CASSGSQGATLQETQYF.

This clonotype was counted between two and nine times. The chain combines TRBV7-8 with TRBJ1-5; a possible D gene is TRBD1 (5 bases). Trimming shortened V by 10 bases and J by 8 bases, and 27 bases separated the two germline ends. The CDR3 totals 16 residues. Germline CDR1 SGHVS, CDR2 FQNEAQ. CDR3: CATTEFVSREMEPQHF. CDR3 DNA sequence: TGTGCCACAACCGAGTTTGTTTCCAGGGAAATGGAGCCCCAGCATTTT.

This chain uses TRBV23-1 with TRBJ2-3; D remains ambiguous. TRBV23-1 is an ORF, with its function uncertain. Trimming removed 4 bases at V and 9 bases at J, with 8 bases between. This CDR3 contains 11 residues. CDR3 nucleotide sequence: TGCGCCAGCAGTCTACCGGCAACGCAGTATTTT. Residues: CASSLPATQYF.

This chain links TRBV9 with TRBJ2-5; 9 nucleotides align to TRBD2. Unmatched junction bases numbered 4, after V lost 3 bases and J lost 4 bases. Germline CDR1 is SGDLS and CDR2 is YYNGEE. The length of the CDR3 is 14 residues. The CDR3 DNA sequence: TGTGCCAGCAGCGCGACTAGCGGCGGAGAGACCCAGTACTTC. Translated: CASSATSGGETQYF. Complete variable domain (other parts from reference TRBV9 and TRBJ2-5): DSGVTQTPKHLITATGQRVTLRCSPRSGDLSVYWYQQSLDQGLQFLIQYYNGEERAKGNILERFSAQQFPDLHSELNLSSLELGDSALYFCASSATSGGETQYFGPGTRLLVL.

The chain joins TRBV27 to TRBJ1-5; tentatively, D is TRBD1 (5 bases). The CDR3 is made up of 15 amino acids. Trimming shortened V by 0 bases and J by 9 bases, and 15 bases separated the two germline ends. The germline V gene encodes CDR1 MNHEY and CDR2 SMNVEV (reference sequence). Here the CDR3 DNA reads TGTGCCAGCAGTTTATCGAACGGGGGTGGGGCGCCCCAGCATTTT. Translated, it gives CASSLSNGGGAPQHF.

The chain uses TRBV9 and TRBJ1-2, with 7 bases fitting TRBD1. The CDR3 runs 15 residues. Germline CDR1 and CDR2: SGDLS and YYNGEE. The J segment lost 8 bases and the V segment lost 3 bases, leaving 13 bases of the junction unmatched. The CDR3 bases are TGTGCCAGCAGCGCGGGATCTGACAGGGTGGGCGGCTACACCTTC. Amino acids: CASSAGSDRVGGYTF.

The chain uses TRBV12-3 or TRBV12-4 and TRBJ2-6; D not resolved. The length of the CDR3 is 16 residues. The V gene lost 3 bases and the J gene lost 0 bases, with 9 bases spanning the gap. The CDR3 bases are TGTGCCAGCAGTTTTTCCCAGACCTCTGGGGCCAACGTCCTGACTTTC. The encoded protein is CASSFSQTSGANVLTF.

V and J are TRBV18 and TRBJ2-3; 9 bases match TRBD1. CDR3 size: 16 residues. The trim removed 3 bases at V and 5 bases at J, leaving 9 bases unmatched. Germline CDR1 is KGHSH and CDR2 is LQKENI. The CDR3 DNA sequence: TGTGCCAGCTCACCGGCCACGGGACAGGGAAGAGATACGCAGTATTTT. Protein product: CASSPATGQGRDTQYF.

The chain links TRBV12-3 or TRBV12-4 to TRBJ2-7; D remains ambiguous. The CDR3 loop spans 14 amino acids. Trimming cost V 5 bases and J 7 bases, with 18 bases left between them. CDR3 DNA sequence: TGTGCCAGCAGTCCCAATGCCCTAGGAGTAGAGCAGTACTTC. It specifies CASSPNALGVEQYF.

Only a few counts were recorded for this clonotype. The chain uses TRBV12-3 or TRBV12-4 and TRBJ2-1, with 9 nucleotides matching TRBD2. The CDR3 has 15 residues. The trim removed 5 bases at V and 2 bases at J, leaving 4 bases unmatched. The CDR3 nucleotides read TGTGCCAGCAGTGCTAGCGGGGCCACCTACAATGAGCAGTTCTTC. It codes for CASSASGATYNEQFF.

This chain joins TRBV6-5 and TRBJ2-6; D uncertain. V was shortened by 2 bases and J by 6 bases, with 5 bases between the two germline ends. The CDR3 consists of 13 residues. Germline V lookup: CDR1 MNHEY, CDR2 SVGAGI. CDR3 region: CASSYQEANVLTF. The CDR3 coding sequence is TGTGCCAGCAGTTACCAGGAGGCCAACGTCCTGACTTTC.

This chain uses TRBV18 with TRBJ2-3; D uncertain. Trimming removed 0 bases at V and 4 bases at J, with 8 bases between. CDR1 KGHSH and CDR2 LQKENI come from the germline V gene. The CDR3 runs to 14 residues. The CDR3 spells CASSPPTPADTQYF. The DNA for the CDR3 is TGTGCCAGCTCACCACCGACTCCGGCAGATACGCAGTATTTT.

The chain links TRBV9 to TRBJ2-5; the D gene is possibly TRBD1 (5 bases). The germline CDR1 and CDR2 sequences are SGDLS and YYNGEE. V lost 4 bases to trimming and J lost 2 bases, with 12 bases between them. The CDR3 has 14 amino acids. The chain's CDR3 is CASSRWGGQETQYF. CDR3 DNA sequence: TGTGCCAGCAGCAGGTGGGGCGGTCAAGAGACCCAGTACTTC.

The chain joins TRBV7-8 to TRBJ2-1; the D is unclear. The germline V gene has CDR1 SGHVS and CDR2 FQNEAQ. V was pared by 2 bases and J by 5 bases, with 7 bases between. This CDR3 contains 13 residues. This CDR3 reads CASSLTVDNEQFF. CDR3 nucleotide sequence: TGTGCCAGCAGCTTAACGGTCGACAATGAGCAGTTCTTC.

This clonotype was seen only a few times. The J gene is TRBJ2-3, the V gene TRBV15; 12 bases are a match to TRBD2. Germline values: CDR1 LNHNV, CDR2 YYDKDF (reference sequence). CDR3 length: 18 residues. After removal of 1 base from V and 2 bases from J, the junction contained 7 bases not matched to a gene. As DNA, the CDR3 is TGTGCCACCAGCAGAGCCCGGACTAGCGGGACTTACACAGATACGCAGTATTTT. Amino acid sequence: CATSRARTSGTYTDTQYF.

This chain joins TRBV4-1 and TRBJ1-5; 7 bases are shared with TRBD1. CDR3 length: 15 amino acids. The junction had 5 bases not matched to a gene; V was cut back by 1 base and J by 5 bases. Germline values: CDR1 MGHRA, CDR2 YSYEKL. The CDR3 loop reads CASSQVSGGYQPQHF. CDR3 nucleotide sequence: TGCGCCAGCAGCCAAGTGTCAGGGGGGTATCAGCCCCAGCATTTT.

The rearrangement joins TRBV2 to TRBJ1-5; TRBD1 matches at 8 bases. The germline V gene encodes CDR1 SNHLY and CDR2 FYNNEI. The junction had 3 bases not matched to a gene; V was cut back by 7 bases and J by 4 bases. This CDR3 contains 13 residues. The CDR3 DNA is TGTGCCAGCATGGGACAGGTTAATCAGCCCCAGCATTTT. Translating gives CASMGQVNQPQHF.

This clonotype has just a few counts. The V gene is TRBV12-3 or TRBV12-4, the J gene TRBJ2-1; 7 bases are shared with TRBD2. The V segment lost 2 bases and the J segment 7 bases; nucleotides outside the gene matches: 8. The CDR3 spans 15 residues. The CDR3 DNA reads TGTGCCAGCAGTTTAAACAGAGCGGGGACTAATGAGCAGTTCTTC. Translating it yields CASSLNRAGTNEQFF.

The chain uses TRBV5-1 and TRBJ2-5; D might be TRBD2 (5 bases). Trimming took off 0 bases at V and 3 bases at J, with 12 bases between the two ends. The CDR3 is 15 residues long. The germline V gene encodes CDR1 SGHRS and CDR2 YFSETQ. CDR3 nucleotide sequence: TGCGCCAGCAGCTTGGGCCAGACTAATAAAGAGACCCAGTACTTC. This encodes CASSLGQTNKETQYF.

The chain links TRBV7-6 to TRBJ2-5; a possible D gene is TRBD1 (6 bases). V was clipped by 5 bases and J by 3 bases, with 19 bases between them. The germline V gene encodes CDR1 SGHVS and CDR2 FNYEAQ. The CDR3 has 16 amino acids. The CDR3 is CASSNPEGRGEETQYF. Here the CDR3 DNA reads TGTGCCAGCAGCAACCCCGAGGGCAGGGGCGAAGAGACCCAGTACTTC.

This CDR3 is CASSRVADTQYF. Written as DNA, the CDR3 is TGTGCCAGCAGCCGGGTGGCAGATACGCAGTATTTT. The chain employs TRBV7-2 and TRBJ2-3; D gene uncertain. This CDR3 contains 12 residues. Germline V gene sequence: CDR1 SGHTA, CDR2 FQGNSA. The V and J ends lost 5 bases and 4 bases respectively, with 7 bases between them.

The chain employs TRBV5-5 and TRBJ2-1; TRBD2 matches 7 bases. Trimming cost V 2 bases and J 4 bases; bases outside gene matches: 3. The CDR3 length is 14 residues. Germline CDR1 SGHKS, CDR2 YYEKEE (reference sequence). In nucleotides, the CDR3 is TGTGCCAGCAGCTTCAGACTAGCTTACAATGAGCAGTTCTTC. Encoded protein: CASSFRLAYNEQFF.

The chain couples TRBV5-1 to TRBJ2-3, with 8 bases aligning to TRBD2. Germline V CDR1 and CDR2: SGHRS, YFSETQ. The CDR3 totals 17 residues. The J segment lost 0 bases and the V segment lost 0 bases, leaving 6 bases of the junction unmatched. CDR3 loop: CASSLARGGSSTDTQYF. CDR3 nucleotides: TGCGCCAGCAGCTTGGCCCGGGGGGGAAGTAGCACAGATACGCAGTATTTT.

The rearrangement uses TRBV6-1 and TRBJ1-1, with D perhaps matching TRBD1 (5 bases). Germline V gives CDR1 MNHNS, CDR2 SASEGT. The CDR3 has 15 amino acids. Trimming took 2 bases from V and 0 from J, leaving 10 bases between them. CDR3: CASSERGRLNTEAFF. In DNA form, the CDR3 reads TGTGCCAGCAGTGAAAGGGGCAGATTGAACACTGAAGCTTTCTTT.